The rows below give T cell receptor beta chains drawn from one sample of a study of T-cell reconstitution after alpha-beta-depleted transplantation in children. TCRdb independently ran MiXCR on the PCR reads; one entry per CDR3 protein. This table has 500,000 to 600,000 distinct CDR3 sequences, 25% to 30% appearing once. Source: PBMCs, taken before TCRalphabeta/CD19-depleted stem cell transplant. Source of these receptors: a boy in the first two years of life with Wiskott-Aldrich syndrome, due to receive a stem cell transplant. CDR3s include the opening cysteine and the closing phenylalanine or tryptophan. The D gene is left open where the match is weak. Expanded clones get a size class; other rows say once, few or many, or leave the size out.

abundance	j_gene	d_gene	v_gene	CDR3nt	CDR3aa
NA	TRBJ2-2	TRBD1	TRBV10-3	TGTGCCATCAGTCTCCTGGACAGGGGAAGGGGCACCGGGGAGCTGTTTTTT	CAISLLDRGRGTGELFF
few	TRBJ2-1	TRBD2	TRBV2	TGTGCCAGCGGGTTCAAAAGCGGGAAGAGCCCCTACAATGAGCAGTTCTTC	CASGFKSGKSPYNEQFF
NA	TRBJ2-5	TRBD2	TRBV12-3/TRBV12-4	TGTGCCAGCAGTTTAGTCGGGACTAGCGGGAGTCGGCACGAGACCCAGTACTTC	CASSLVGTSGSRHETQYF
NA	TRBJ2-1	TRBD1	TRBV6-5	TGTGCCAGCAGTTACTCATCCGGGACAGGGGAGCAGTTCTTC	CASSYSSGTGEQFF
NA	TRBJ1-2	NA	TRBV20-1	TGCAGTGCCCAGTCAGGGGACTATGGCTACACCTTC	CSAQSGDYGYTF
NA	TRBJ2-7	NA	TRBV5-1	TGCGCCAGCAGCTTACGAGGGGATAACTACGAGCAGTACTTC	CASSLRGDNYEQYF
few	TRBJ1-1	NA	TRBV5-1	TGCGCCAGCAGCTTGCAAGTCCGGGGCCGAGGATCTTTGAACACTGAAGCTTTCTTT	CASSLQVRGRGSLNTEAFF
few	TRBJ2-1	TRBD2	TRBV4-1	TGCGCCAGCAGCCAAGGGCTAGCGGAGTTCTCCTACAATGAGCAGTTCTTC	CASSQGLAEFSYNEQFF
NA	TRBJ2-1	NA	TRBV27	TGTGCCAGCAGTAGGCGGGACAGCTCCTACAATGAGCAGTTCTTC	CASSRRDSSYNEQFF
few	TRBJ2-1	NA	TRBV12-3/TRBV12-4	TGTGCCAGCAGTGCCCCCGGAGTCGTGTACAATGAGCAGTTCTTC	CASSAPGVVYNEQFF
NA	TRBJ2-7	NA	TRBV7-9	TGTGCCAGCAGCTTCCGGCGTCCTAGGGACTACGAGCAGTACTTC	CASSFRRPRDYEQYF
NA	TRBJ1-1	NA	TRBV14	TGTGCCAGCAACCCTCAGGGACCCACCACTGAAGCTTTCTTT	CASNPQGPTTEAFF
NA	TRBJ2-1	NA	TRBV14	TGTGCCAGCAGCCTAGTAGGAGGTCGGAATGAGCAGTTCTTC	CASSLVGGRNEQFF
NA	TRBJ2-7	TRBD2	TRBV5-1	TGCGCCAGCAGCGCCTTAGCGGGAAGCGAGCAGTACTTC	CASSALAGSEQYF